These 17 T cell receptor beta chains came from one sample sequenced in a study of cytomegalovirus exposure and HLA in healthy donors. Repertoires were generated with immunoSEQ multiplex PCR, while TCRdb's copy carries only in-frame clones and drops some. The sample carries over 150,000 clones, around 84% recorded once. The sample was PBMCs. Receptors originate from a man aged 18 to 30 in good health and CMV-seropositive.

The chain joins TRBV28 to TRBJ2-7; TRBD1 is a possible D gene (6 bases). The CDR3 has 16 residues. V lost 4 bases and J lost 5, with 21 bases in between. Germline V gene sequence: CDR1 MDHEN, CDR2 SYDVKM. For the CDR3, the DNA is TGTGCCAGCAGTTCCCCTTCGACCCAGGGGACAAACGAGCAGTACTTC. It is translated as CASSSPSTQGTNEQYF.

The rearrangement joins TRBV5-1 to TRBJ2-5; D is unresolved. Trimming cost V 0 bases and J 4 bases, with 7 bases left between them. Germline lookup yields CDR1 SGHRS and CDR2 YFSETQ. The CDR3 sequence is 13 residues long. As DNA, the CDR3 is TGCGCCAGCAGCTTGGCGGGTACAGAGACCCAGTACTTC. Translating gives CASSLAGTETQYF.

The CDR3 nucleotides are TGTGCCAGCAGCCCCCGCTGGGGGCCAGGGACTGAAGCTTTCTTT. Its translation is CASSPRWGPGTEAFF. The chain links TRBV7-9 to TRBJ1-1, with D maybe TRBD1 (6 bases). This CDR3 spans 15 amino acids. V was pared by 5 bases and J by 5 bases, with 18 bases between. Germline loops: CDR1 SEHNR, CDR2 FQNEAQ (reference sequence).

In this sample, this clone turned up once. V usage is TRBV5-1 and J usage is TRBJ2-7; D perhaps matches TRBD2 (6 bases). Trimming left V 1 base short and J 2 bases short, with 10 bases between. CDR1 is SGHRS, CDR2 YFSETQ, per germline. This CDR3 region has 14 residues. The CDR3 region has the DNA TGCGCCAGCAGCTTGTGGGGAGGAACCTACGAGCAGTACTTC. This codes for CASSLWGGTYEQYF.

This chain links TRBV2 with TRBJ1-4, with 10 bases aligning to TRBD1. V shed 5 bases and J 6 bases; nucleotides not matched to a gene: 3. This CDR3 is built from 14 residues. Germline V gives CDR1 SNHLY, CDR2 FYNNEI. The CDR3 region is CASSSDRGYEKLFF. The CDR3 DNA reads TGTGCCAGCAGTTCGGACAGGGGGTATGAAAAACTGTTTTTT. The variable domain in full, with the rest retrieved from reference TRBV2 and TRBJ1-4, is EPEVTQTPSHQVTQMGQEVILRCVPISNHLYFYWYRQILGQKVEFLVSFYNNEISEKSEIFDDQFSVERPDGSNFTLKIRSTKLEDSAMYFCASSSDRGYEKLFFGSGTQLSVL.

This chain joins TRBV5-1 and TRBJ2-3; D is undetermined. The CDR3 has 19 residues. Trimming stripped 0 bases from V and 0 bases from J, with 20 bases between. Per the germline V gene, CDR1 is SGHRS and CDR2 is YFSETQ. The CDR3 region is CASSLDGSSPVTSTDTQYF. In DNA, the CDR3 is TGCGCCAGCAGCTTGGATGGCAGTAGCCCAGTCACTAGCACAGATACGCAGTATTTT.

The V and J genes are TRBV7-2 and TRBJ2-2, with TRBD2 identical over 7 bases. Germline V lookup: CDR1 SGHTA, CDR2 FQGNSA. V shed 4 bases and J 5 bases; nucleotides not matched to a gene: 4. The CDR3 extends over 14 amino acids. The DNA of the CDR3 is TGTGCCAGCAGCTCGGGACTACAGACCGGGGAGCTGTTTTTT. This codes for CASSSGLQTGELFF.

The chain employs TRBV27 and TRBJ2-5; weak D call: TRBD1 (5 bases). The J call may be wrong; the DNA end is better matched by TRBJ2-7. The germline V gene has CDR1 MNHEY and CDR2 SMNVEV (reference sequence). The CDR3 extends over 15 amino acids. CDR3 sequence: CASSLQGLGSYEQYF. The CDR3 DNA is TGTGCCAGCAGTTTACAGGGCCTAGGATCCTACGAGCAGTACTTC.

The rearrangement joins TRBV5-4 to TRBJ2-2, with a tentative D call TRBD1 (6 bases). V was cut by 6 bases and J by 6 bases, with 9 bases left in between. The CDR3 totals 12 residues. Germline-derived CDR1 and CDR2 are SGHNT and YYREEE (reference sequence). CDR3 protein: CASTRTAGELFF. The CDR3 nucleotides read TGTGCCAGCACCCGGACAGCCGGGGAGCTGTTTTTT.

V and J are TRBV7-6 and TRBJ2-2, with D perhaps TRBD1 (6 bases). The CDR3 has 15 residues. V gave up 5 bases and J gave up 7 bases, with 17 bases separating them. The germline CDR1 and CDR2 sequences are SGHVS and FNYEAQ. CDR3 DNA sequence: TGTGCCAGCAGCCCGACGGTGGGGGCCCTCGGGGAGCTGTTTTTT. This gives the protein CASSPTVGALGELFF.

The chain has TRBV19 and TRBJ1-5; 9 nucleotides align to TRBD1. This CDR3 contains 14 residues. The V segment lost 9 bases and the J segment 1 base; nucleotides outside the gene matches: 4. From germline, CDR1 is LNHDA and CDR2 SQIVND (reference sequence). DNA for the CDR3: TGTGCCAGCAGGGACAGGGTAAGCAATCAGCCCCAGCATTTT. Translated, it gives CASRDRVSNQPQHF. The complete variable domain, with remaining parts taken from reference TRBV19 and TRBJ1-5, reads DGGITQSPKYLFRKEGQNVTLSCEQNLNHDAMYWYRQDPGQGLRLIYYSQIVNDFQKGDIAEGYSVSREKKESFPLTVTSAQKNPTAFYLCASRDRVSNQPQHFGDGTRLSIL.

The rearrangement uses TRBV5-5 and TRBJ2-7; 13 bases match TRBD2. Germline trimming cut 1 base from V and 3 bases from J; bases unmatched to any gene: 7. Looked up from germline, CDR1 is SGHKS and CDR2 is YYEKEE (reference sequence). This CDR3 comprises 17 residues. CDR3 in DNA: TGTGCCAGCAGCTTGAGGGGACTAGCGGGACTATACTACGAGCAGTACTTC. This translates into CASSLRGLAGLYYEQYF.

J is TRBJ2-3 and V is TRBV5-1, with 7 bases lining up with TRBD2. V lost 5 bases and J lost 0; bases outside the gene matches: 6. There are 15 residues in the CDR3. Germline loops: CDR1 SGHRS, CDR2 YFSETQ. This CDR3 is CASSPAGSSTDTQYF. For the CDR3, the DNA is TGCGCCAGCAGTCCAGCGGGGTCGAGCACAGATACGCAGTATTTT. Full variable domain (rest looked up from reference TRBV5-1 and TRBJ2-3): KAGVTQTPRYLIKTRGQQVTLSCSPISGHRSVSWYQQTPGQGLQFLFEYFSETQRNKGNFPGRFSGRQFSNSRSEMNVSTLELGDSALYLCASSPAGSSTDTQYFGPGTRLTVL.

The chain links TRBV6-1 to TRBJ2-7; tentative D call: TRBD1 (6 bases). Germline values: CDR1 MNHNS, CDR2 SASEGT. The CDR3 is made up of 11 amino acids. V was pared by 2 bases and J by 10 bases, with 9 bases between. The CDR3 DNA reads as TGTGCCAGCAGTGAACAGGGGAGACAGTACTTC. This translates into CASSEQGRQYF.

The gene calls are TRBV28 and TRBJ2-1; D unclear. This CDR3 is built from 12 residues. V shed 2 bases and J shed 7 bases, with 6 bases lying between them. Germline V CDR1 and CDR2: MDHEN, SYDVKM. In nucleotides, the CDR3 is TGTGCCAGCAGTTTACGAGGTAATGAGCAGTTCTTC. Residues: CASSLRGNEQFF. Full variable domain (rest looked up from reference TRBV28 and TRBJ2-1): DVKVTQSSRYLVKRTGEKVFLECVQDMDHENMFWYRQDPGLGLRLIYFSYDVKMKEKGDIPEGYSVSREKKERFSLILESASTNQTSMYLCASSLRGNEQFFGPGTRLTVL.

The chain employs TRBV23-1 and TRBJ1-4; 7 nucleotides agree with TRBD1. TRBV23-1 is annotated as an ORF whose role is uncertain. Trimming at V came to 4 bases and at J to 0 bases, leaving 8 bases not matched to a gene. The CDR3 covers 17 residues. CDR3 residues: CASSLFGGTATNEKLFF. CDR3 DNA sequence: TGCGCCAGCAGTCTTTTCGGAGGGACAGCAACTAATGAAAAACTGTTTTTT.

This rearrangement joins TRBV27 to TRBJ2-3; D not resolved. Germline CDR1 reads MNHEY; CDR2 reads SMNVEV (reference sequence). V lost 2 bases to trimming and J lost 0 bases, with 6 bases between them. CDR3 length: 14 amino acids. The CDR3 sequence: CASSLIHSTDTQYF. Written as DNA, the CDR3 is TGTGCCAGCAGTTTAATCCATAGCACAGATACGCAGTATTTT.